The sequence of this T cell receptor beta chain was determined in a study of synovial regulatory T cells in juvenile arthritis. The overall study: Three patients were therapy-naive; more than five received methotrexate alone. Points from the study as a whole: Synovial Teff and blood CPL repertoires partially overlapped with iaTreg TCR repertoires, which were largely patient-private. Synovial Treg CDR3 sequences overlapped more with iaTregs than other circulating Tregs.

The synovial samples were synovial fluid, paired with peripheral blood from each active arthritis patient. Synovial Tregs were as TSDR-demethylated as blood and healthy-donor Tregs. This clone is medium-sized by frequency. As yet, its antigen is unknown. TCRdb's table, derived via immunoSEQ multiplex PCR, lists solely in-frame clones and lacks some. The sample includes around 1,700 clones. Germline CDR1 and CDR2: LGHNA and YNFKEQ. The CDR3 is made up of 21 amino acids. The coding DNA is unavailable. The clonotype originates from a donor younger than 30 with juvenile idiopathic arthritis. The J gene is TRBJ2-4, the V gene TRBV4-2. Source material: Treg cells from the synovium. The CDR3 region is CASSHPTGRALQLIAKNIQYF.